This entry features one T cell receptor beta chain sequence. Its antigen is currently unknown. This sample is drawn from a study of blood T cells in healthy people across ages. Study-wide results and limits: It was held that diversity estimates obtained from one million T cells represented underestimates.

A second about 6 to 12 cycle PCR used barcoded and J-beta primers. Tags on each cDNA molecule came from a template-switch adaptor with 12 random nucleotides. MiXCR was run by TCRdb on the 5' RACE reads, yielding one entry per CDR3 protein. The top ten hold over 7% of the sample, which has 1.5 million to 2 million distinct CDR3 sequences, about 28% seen once. Donors were systemically healthy Caucasian individuals from Russia aged about 6 to 95 years. Per sample, at least 5 micrograms of total RNA were extracted. The CDR3 consists of 15 residues. CDR1 is MGHDK, CDR2 SYGVNS, per germline. Trimming removed 3 bases from V and 5 bases from J; junction bases left unmatched: 9.

J is TRBJ2-5 and V is TRBV25-1; 7 bases map to TRBD2. The receptor was isolated from a woman aged 30 to 39 in good health. Sample: blood. This CDR3 reads CASSEGWGGSETQYF. The CDR3 region has the DNA TGTGCCAGCAGTGAGGGCTGGGGAGGGTCGGAGACCCAGTACTTC.